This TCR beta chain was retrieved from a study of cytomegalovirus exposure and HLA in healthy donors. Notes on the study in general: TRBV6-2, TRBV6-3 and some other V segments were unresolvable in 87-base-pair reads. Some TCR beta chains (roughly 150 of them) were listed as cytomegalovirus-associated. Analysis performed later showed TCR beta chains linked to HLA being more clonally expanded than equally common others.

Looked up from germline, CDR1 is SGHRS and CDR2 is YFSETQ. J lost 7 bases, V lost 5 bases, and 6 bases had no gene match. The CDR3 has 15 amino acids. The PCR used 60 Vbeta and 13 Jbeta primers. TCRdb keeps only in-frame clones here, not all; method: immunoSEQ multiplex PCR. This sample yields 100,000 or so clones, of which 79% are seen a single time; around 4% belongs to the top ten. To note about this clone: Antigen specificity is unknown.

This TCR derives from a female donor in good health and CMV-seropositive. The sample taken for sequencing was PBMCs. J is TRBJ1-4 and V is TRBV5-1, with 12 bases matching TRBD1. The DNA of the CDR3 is TGCGCCAGCAGTTCGGGACAGGGGGCTGTTGAAAAACTGTTTTTT. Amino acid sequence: CASSSGQGAVEKLFF.